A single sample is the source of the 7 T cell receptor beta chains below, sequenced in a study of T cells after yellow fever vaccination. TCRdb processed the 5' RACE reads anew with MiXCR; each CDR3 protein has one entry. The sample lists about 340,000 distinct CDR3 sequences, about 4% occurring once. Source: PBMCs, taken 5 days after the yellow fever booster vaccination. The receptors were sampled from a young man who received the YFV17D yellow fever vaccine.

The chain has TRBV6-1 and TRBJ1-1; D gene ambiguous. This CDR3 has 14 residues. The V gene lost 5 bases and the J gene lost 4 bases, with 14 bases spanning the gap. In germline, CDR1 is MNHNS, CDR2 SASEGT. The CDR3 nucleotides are TGTGCCAGCAGTAAGAACACTTACGGCACTGAAGCTTTCTTT. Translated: CASSKNTYGTEAFF.

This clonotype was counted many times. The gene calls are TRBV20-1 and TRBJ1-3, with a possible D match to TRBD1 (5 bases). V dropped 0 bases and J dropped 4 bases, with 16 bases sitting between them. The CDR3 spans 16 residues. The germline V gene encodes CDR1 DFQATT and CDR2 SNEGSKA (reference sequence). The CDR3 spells CSARDGTGLWGNTIYF. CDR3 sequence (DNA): TGCAGTGCTAGAGATGGCACAGGCCTATGGGGAAACACCATATATTTT.

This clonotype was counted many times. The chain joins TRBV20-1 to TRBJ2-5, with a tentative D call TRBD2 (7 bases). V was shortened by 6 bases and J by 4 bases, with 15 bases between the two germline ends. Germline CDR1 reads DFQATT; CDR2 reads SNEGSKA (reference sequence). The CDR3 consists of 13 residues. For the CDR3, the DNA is TGCAGTGCCCCTAGGGGGGGCATAGAGACCCAGTACTTC. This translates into CSAPRGGIETQYF.

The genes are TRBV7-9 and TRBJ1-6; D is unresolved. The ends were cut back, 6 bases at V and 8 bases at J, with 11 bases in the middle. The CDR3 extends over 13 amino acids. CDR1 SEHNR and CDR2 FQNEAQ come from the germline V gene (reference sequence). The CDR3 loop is CASSPLSDSPLHF. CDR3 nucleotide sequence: TGTGCCAGCAGTCCCCTTTCAGATTCACCCCTCCACTTT.

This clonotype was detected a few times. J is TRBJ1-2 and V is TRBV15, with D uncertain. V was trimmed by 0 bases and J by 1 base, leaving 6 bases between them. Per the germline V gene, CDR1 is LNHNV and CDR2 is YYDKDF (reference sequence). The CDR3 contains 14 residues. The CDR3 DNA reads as TGTGCCACCAGCAGAGATTACAATAACTATGGCTACACCTTC. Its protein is CATSRDYNNYGYTF.

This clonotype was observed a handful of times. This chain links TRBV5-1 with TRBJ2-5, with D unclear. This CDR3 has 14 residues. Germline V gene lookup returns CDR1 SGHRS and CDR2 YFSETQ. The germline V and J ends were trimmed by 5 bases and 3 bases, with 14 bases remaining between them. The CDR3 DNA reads TGCGCCAGCAGTAAAGTTTCGGAAGAAGAGACCCAGTACTTC. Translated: CASSKVSEEETQYF.

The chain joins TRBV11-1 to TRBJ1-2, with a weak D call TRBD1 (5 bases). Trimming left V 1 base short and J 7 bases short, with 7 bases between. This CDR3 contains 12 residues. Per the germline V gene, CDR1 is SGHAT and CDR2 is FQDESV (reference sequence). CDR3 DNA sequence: TGTGCCAGCAGCTTAGTAGGGGCTGGCTACACCTTC. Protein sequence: CASSLVGAGYTF.